One and the same sample provided the 6 T cell receptor beta chains below, sequenced in a study of OX40 agonist ivuxolimab in advanced cancers. The protocol was immunoSEQ multiplex PCR, while the TCRdb copy is restricted to in-frame clones and leaves out a portion. The sample gives approximately 82,000 clones, more than 70% of which show up once; 2% to 3% is in the top ten. The input for sequencing was CD4+ or CD8+ T cells sorted from blood, taken in a trial of the OX40 agonist ivuxolimab. The receptors shown here come from an adult with an advanced solid tumor such as melanoma, head and neck, liver or kidney cancer.

This clone was picked up a small number of times. The V call is TRBV29-1, the J call TRBJ2-1; D assignment may be TRBD1 or TRBD2 (6 bases each). The CDR3 totals 18 residues. CDR1 and CDR2 from the germline V gene are SQVTM and ANQGSEA. With 0 bases removed from V and 10 bases from J, the gap between germline ends came to 28 bases. CDR3 sequence: CSVEEGLRVEFGGGEQFF. Written as DNA, the CDR3 is TGCAGCGTTGAAGAGGGACTGAGGGTAGAATTTGGGGGCGGCGAGCAGTTCTTC.

The chain carries TRBV5-4 and TRBJ2-2, with D hard to call. CDR1 is SGHNT and CDR2 is YYREEE in the germline V gene (reference sequence). CDR3 length: 14 residues. With 4 bases removed from V and 3 bases from J, the gap between germline ends came to 10 bases. In DNA, the CDR3 is TGTGCCAGCAGCCCTTCTAGGTACACCGGGGAGCTGTTTTTT. Translating it yields CASSPSRYTGELFF.

The rearrangement joins TRBV7-3 to TRBJ1-4, with a tentative D call TRBD1 (5 bases). CDR1 is SGHTA, CDR2 FQGTGA, per germline. V lost 4 bases, J lost 6 bases, and 9 bases lay in between. The CDR3 loop spans 13 amino acids. CDR3 sequence reads: CASSSGPDEKLFF. CDR3 sequence (DNA): TGTGCCAGCAGCTCAGGGCCCGATGAAAAACTGTTTTTT. The whole variable domain, filled in from reference TRBV7-3 and TRBJ1-4, reads GAGVSQTPSNKVTEKGKYVELRCDPISGHTALYWYRQSLGQGPEFLIYFQGTGAADDSGLPNDRFFAVRPEGSVSTLKIQRTERGDSAVYLCASSSGPDEKLFFGSGTQLSVL.

The CDR3 sequence: CASSLMDGSSGNTIYF. CDR3 DNA sequence: TGCGCCAGCAGCTTGATGGACGGTTCCTCTGGAAACACCATATATTTT. The chain uses TRBV5-1 and TRBJ1-3, with D unresolved. The CDR3 runs to 16 residues. Trimming left V 1 base short and J 0 bases short, with 11 bases between. The germline CDR1 and CDR2 sequences are SGHRS and YFSETQ. Combining the CDR3 with reference TRBV5-1 and TRBJ1-3 gives the whole variable domain KAGVTQTPRYLIKTRGQQVTLSCSPISGHRSVSWYQQTPGQGLQFLFEYFSETQRNKGNFPGRFSGRQFSNSRSEMNVSTLELGDSALYLCASSLMDGSSGNTIYFGEGSWLTVV.

The V gene is TRBV28, the J gene TRBJ1-4; possibly TRBD1 for D (5 bases). This CDR3 comprises 18 residues. V shed 3 bases and J shed 0 bases, with 17 bases lying between them. From germline, CDR1 is MDHEN and CDR2 SYDVKM. DNA of the CDR3: TGTGCCAGCAGTTTCTATTCCCGGCCAGGGTCAACTAATGAAAAACTGTTTTTT. This encodes CASSFYSRPGSTNEKLFF.

This clone was detected a few times. V is TRBV7-2 and J is TRBJ1-1; perhaps TRBD1 as D (5 bases). Germline CDR1 and CDR2: SGHTA and FQGNSA. V gave up 2 bases and J gave up 5 bases, with 9 bases separating them. The CDR3 is 13 residues long. In DNA form, the CDR3 reads TGTGCCAGCAGCTTAAGCCGGGGGACTGAAGCTTTCTTT. Its translation is CASSLSRGTEAFF.